This record concerns one T cell receptor (beta chain) sequence. This clone occurred once. Its antigen is still unknown. There are no base qualities to consult, and no much larger clone falls within one base. Between about 2013 and 2017, the patients underwent resection in either Japan or China. Histologic diagnosis of each case was confirmed independently by two lung cancer pathologists on H&E slides. The AllPrep DNA/RNA FFPE Kit was used to isolate DNA from FFPE tissue. This entry is derived from a study of immune evolution from preneoplasia to lung adenocarcinoma listed by TCRdb under 2021. For context, the study as a whole: The study combined immune gene expression, TCR sequencing and multiplex immunofluorescence to profile immune contexture across lung adenocarcinoma precursors and invasive adenocarcinoma. Resected precursor lesions (AAH, AIS, MIA) and invasive adenocarcinomas were compared against paired morphologically normal lung tissue. Sample size was based on specimen availability rather than a prior power calculation. The immune data were integrated with whole exome sequencing and methylation data from the same cohort of nodules. In total, the cohort included 53 patients with pulmonary nodules, all of whom underwent surgical resection. TCR sequencing data were obtained from 51 patients. It was reported in the study that 100 to 110 samples were used for TCR sequencing. POLYSOLVER was used to infer class I HLA alleles from exome data, and LOHHLA was used to detect allele-specific HLA loss. What the authors observed across the whole study: The findings rested on association rather than direct causation, and larger cohorts with long-term follow-up and longitudinal biopsies were considered necessary. Normal lung had the highest top T cell clone frequencies, which appeared to decline progressively from AAH through AIS, MIA and invasive adenocarcinoma. Normal lung showed the highest clonality, whereas later-stage lesions appeared to have higher T cell density and diversity but lower clonality. Because all patients came from Japan and China, whether the findings apply to Western populations was uncertain.

Per the germline V gene, SGHTS is the CDR1 and YDEGEE is the CDR2. From cysteine to phenylalanine, the CDR3 is 17 amino acids long. This entry keeps only the CDR3 DNA: 51 bases, framed from base 1. Trimming removed 5 bases from V and 2 bases from J; the gene matches leave 13 bases unexplained. The immunoSEQ hsTCRbeta Kit was used to sequence TCR beta CDR3 regions from DNA. In the paper's pipeline: TCR sequencing data were analysed with the ImmunoSEQ Analyzer. T cell clonality was defined as 1 minus Pielou's evenness, calculated on productive rearrangements. To measure T cell diversity, the inverse Simpson index was applied to productive templates. T cell density was defined as TCR beta template counts normalized to usable DNA, with usable DNA estimated by amplifying and sequencing housekeeping genes. Two-sided Kruskal-Wallis tests were used to compare TCR metrics between histologic stages. TCRdb carries this immuneACCESS record with in-frame sequences only. Its versions omit some clonotypes, under half of them owing to an unresolved V gene in the studies checked, with the rest unexplained. V, J and clone size were drawn from that table, and D and trimming were deduced from the DNA. The sample data list around 4,500 clones, and roughly 81% of these were observed just once. Nearly 6% of the sample goes to the ten largest clones.

The receptor was isolated from a person between 65 and 79 years old with lung adenocarcinoma. This receptor chain uses TRBV5-8 and TRBJ1-1; 9 nucleotides in the junction match TRBD1. Sequencing was carried out using FFPE adjacent normal lung tissue. The nucleotide sequence reads TGTGCCAGCAGTCCACAGGGGGCGGGAGGAAGAAACACTGAAGCTTTCTTT. The encoded protein is CASSPQGAGGRNTEAFF.